One sample yielded the 22 T cell receptor beta chains listed below, sequenced in a study of OX40 agonist ivuxolimab in advanced cancers. Here immunoSEQ multiplex PCR was the method, and the copy in TCRdb shows in-frame clones only, minus some. The data hold about 69,000 clones, with nearly 90% observed a single time. The source material was CD4+ or CD8+ T cells sorted from blood, sampled in a trial of the OX40 agonist ivuxolimab. All receptors derive from an adult with an advanced solid tumor such as melanoma, head and neck, liver or kidney cancer.

CDR3 sequence: CASSLDPLAGSSEQFF. DNA for the CDR3: TGTGCCAGCAGCTTAGATCCCCTAGCGGGATCCAGTGAGCAGTTCTTC. The chain carries TRBV11-3 and TRBJ2-1; 9 positions match TRBD2. The CDR3 length is 16 residues. Trimming removed 0 bases from V and 9 bases from J; junction bases left unmatched: 9. Germline loops: CDR1 SGHNT, CDR2 YENEEA.

The chain couples TRBV9 to TRBJ2-1; D might be TRBD2 (6 bases). Trimming stripped 3 bases from V and 6 bases from J, with 16 bases between. The germline CDR1 and CDR2 sequences are SGDLS and YYNGEE. The CDR3 extends over 15 amino acids. CDR3 residues: CASSAPGEEINEQFF. CDR3 in DNA: TGTGCCAGCAGCGCCCCCGGGGAGGAGATCAATGAGCAGTTCTTC.

The rearrangement uses TRBV19 and TRBJ2-3, with D possibly being TRBD1 (5 bases). The germline V and J ends were trimmed by 5 bases and 6 bases, with 9 bases remaining between them. The CDR3 runs to 12 residues. The V gene's germline CDR1 is LNHDA and CDR2 SQIVND (reference sequence). CDR3 sequence (DNA): TGTGCCAGTAGTCCAAGACAGGATACGCAGTATTTT. Protein sequence: CASSPRQDTQYF.

This clone was observed a single time. CDR3 nucleotide sequence: TGTGCCACCAGCAGAGCTACAGGGGCCCGCGATATTCAGTACTTC. Amino acid sequence: CATSRATGARDIQYF. The V and J genes are TRBV15 and TRBJ2-4; 7 bases line up with TRBD1. Germline-derived CDR1 and CDR2 are LNHNV and YYDKDF (reference sequence). The CDR3 covers 15 residues. V lost 1 base, J lost 10 bases, and 10 bases stayed unmatched. The variable domain in full, with the rest retrieved from reference TRBV15 and TRBJ2-4, is DAMVIQNPRYQVTQFGKPVTLSCSQTLNHNVMYWYQQKSSQAPKLLFHYYDKDFNNEADTPDNFQSRRPNTSFCFLDIRSPGLGDTAMYLCATSRATGARDIQYFGAGTRLSVL.

V gene TRBV10-3 combines with J gene TRBJ2-5, with a tentative D call TRBD2 (6 bases). Judging by the DNA end, TRBJ2-7 fits better; the J call may be wrong. Per germline, CDR1 ENHRY and CDR2 SYGVKD. CDR3 length equals 14 residues. Here the CDR3 reads CAISEVRLAYEQYF. The CDR3 DNA reads as TGTGCCATCAGTGAGGTAAGACTAGCCTACGAGCAGTACTTC.

A few counts support this clone. V and J are TRBV19 and TRBJ1-2, with D uncertain. CDR3 length equals 13 residues. Trimming cost V 5 bases and J 8 bases, with 15 bases left between them. The germline CDR1 and CDR2 sequences are LNHDA and SQIVND (reference sequence). In nucleotides, the CDR3 is TGTGCCAGTAGTGCCCAACGGTTCATCGGCTACACCTTC. Amino acids: CASSAQRFIGYTF.

The chain has TRBV5-4 and TRBJ1-4; 7 bases agree with TRBD1. The CDR3 extends over 14 amino acids. V lost 4 bases, J lost 4 bases, and 4 bases stayed unmatched. Looked up from germline, CDR1 is SGHNT and CDR2 is YYREEE (reference sequence). As DNA, the CDR3 is TGTGCCAGCAGCCGGGACAGTGTTAATGAAAAACTGTTTTTT. The encoded protein is CASSRDSVNEKLFF. Variable domain in full (rest from reference TRBV5-4 and TRBJ1-4): ETGVTQSPTHLIKTRGQQVTLRCSSQSGHNTVSWYQQALGQGPQFIFQYYREEENGRGNFPPRFSGLQFPNYSSELNVNALELDDSALYLCASSRDSVNEKLFFGSGTQLSVL.

V usage is TRBV10-2 and J usage is TRBJ2-6; maybe TRBD2 (5 bases). CDR3 length equals 16 residues. V was cut by 5 bases and J by 0 bases, with 11 bases left in between. Germline CDR1 reads WSHSY; CDR2 reads SAAADI. For the CDR3, the DNA is TGCGCCAGCAGTTCGAGGGAGTACTCTGGGGCCAACGTCCTGACTTTC. Protein sequence: CASSSREYSGANVLTF.

This chain uses TRBV27 with TRBJ2-1, with D perhaps TRBD1 (6 bases). The germline gives CDR1 MNHEY, CDR2 SMNVEV (reference sequence). The CDR3 has 13 amino acids. V was clipped by 2 bases and J by 9 bases, with 11 bases between them. As DNA, the CDR3 is TGTGCCAGCAGTTTACGCAACAGGGTTGAGCAGTTCTTC. Its protein is CASSLRNRVEQFF.

The CDR3 reads CASSLSGTYNEQFF. CDR3 DNA: TGCGCCAGCAGCTTGTCAGGCACCTACAATGAGCAGTTCTTC. This sequence joins TRBV5-1 and TRBJ2-1; no definite D call. Germline V gene data show CDR1 as SGHRS and CDR2 as YFSETQ. This CDR3 spans 14 amino acids. V gave up 1 base and J gave up 2 bases, with 7 bases separating them.

The gene calls are TRBV9 and TRBJ2-7, with a weak D call TRBD2 (5 bases). The CDR3 runs to 13 residues. The V end lost 0 bases, the J end lost 2 bases, and 6 bases lay between the germline ends. Germline CDR1 is SGDLS and CDR2 is YYNGEE. CDR3 amino acids: CASSVDGAYEQYF. For the CDR3, the DNA is TGTGCCAGCAGCGTAGACGGGGCCTACGAGCAGTACTTC.

This clone was observed once. In DNA form, the CDR3 reads TGCAGCGTTGAAGACCCCAGGACAGGTGGCTTTGGCTACACCTTC. Residues: CSVEDPRTGGFGYTF. The rearrangement joins TRBV29-1 to TRBJ1-2; 7 bases are shared with TRBD1. Germline V gene data show CDR1 as SQVTM and CDR2 as ANQGSEA. The V and J ends lost 0 bases and 7 bases, in that order; junction bases with no gene match: 11. There are 15 residues in the CDR3.

The chain employs TRBV5-6 and TRBJ2-1, with TRBD2 identical over 14 bases. The V gene end was trimmed by 3 bases and the J gene end by 6 bases; junction bases not matched to a gene: 5. The length of the CDR3 is 16 residues. Per germline, CDR1 SGHDT and CDR2 YYEEEE. CDR3 DNA sequence: TGTGCCAGCAGCTGGGGGACTAGCGGGAGTATCAATGAGCAGTTCTTC. Its translation: CASSWGTSGSINEQFF. The complete variable domain, with remaining parts taken from reference TRBV5-6 and TRBJ2-1, reads DAGVTQSPTHLIKTRGQQVTLRCSPKSGHDTVSWYQQALGQGPQFIFQYYEEEERQRGNFPDRFSGHQFPNYSSELNVNALLLGDSALYLCASSWGTSGSINEQFFGPGTRLTVL.

This chain connects TRBV10-1 to TRBJ2-1, with a tentative D call TRBD2 (6 bases). The CDR3 contains 13 residues. The germline gives CDR1 WNHNN, CDR2 SYGVQD (reference sequence). V gave up 7 bases and J gave up 7 bases, with 14 bases separating them. In nucleotides, the CDR3 is TGCGCCAGCACGGGAGTTCTTGGGAATGAGCAGTTCTTC. This sequence encodes CASTGVLGNEQFF.

V usage is TRBV28 and J usage is TRBJ2-7, with D possibly being TRBD1 (5 bases). CDR1 and CDR2 (germline): MDHEN, SYDVKM. The CDR3 sequence is 11 residues long. V dropped 6 bases and J dropped 6 bases, with 9 bases sitting between them. The CDR3 region is CASSIRGEQYF. As DNA, the CDR3 is TGTGCCAGCAGCATTAGGGGCGAGCAGTACTTC.

The chain uses TRBV10-3 and TRBJ1-1, with D possibly matching TRBD1 (6 bases). Trimming shortened V by 3 bases and J by 5 bases, and 19 bases separated the two germline ends. Per germline, CDR1 ENHRY and CDR2 SYGVKD. The CDR3 sequence is 16 residues long. The CDR3 nucleotides read TGTGCCATCAGTGACAGTCAGGGGAGGGGTTGGACTGAAGCTTTCTTT. Translated: CAISDSQGRGWTEAFF.

This clone was counted a single time. The V call is TRBV4-1, the J call TRBJ1-5; the D gene is possibly TRBD1 (6 bases). Looked up from germline, CDR1 is MGHRA and CDR2 is YSYEKL. V was clipped by 4 bases and J by 5 bases, with 18 bases between them. The CDR3 length is 16 residues. The CDR3, as DNA: TGCGCCAGCAGCCCAGAAACAGGGTTTGGGGATCAGCCCCAGCATTTT. It encodes CASSPETGFGDQPQHF.

This clone appeared a few times. The chain uses TRBV28 and TRBJ1-5; TRBD1 might be the D (6 bases). V shed 4 bases and J shed 4 bases, with 14 bases lying between them. The length of the CDR3 is 15 residues. Germline lookup yields CDR1 MDHEN and CDR2 SYDVKM. The CDR3 loop is CASSYAGAGNQPQHF. The CDR3 nucleotides are TGTGCCAGCAGTTATGCAGGGGCCGGGAATCAGCCCCAGCATTTT. Together with reference TRBV28 and TRBJ1-5, the CDR3 gives the full variable domain: DVKVTQSSRYLVKRTGEKVFLECVQDMDHENMFWYRQDPGLGLRLIYFSYDVKMKEKGDIPEGYSVSREKKERFSLILESASTNQTSMYLCASSYAGAGNQPQHFGDGTRLSIL.

The chain couples TRBV28 to TRBJ2-1; no clear D. V lost 2 bases to trimming and J lost 9 bases, with 14 bases between them. There are 14 residues in the CDR3. The germline CDR1 and CDR2 sequences are MDHEN and SYDVKM. This chain's CDR3 is CASSLPTPASEQFF. Here the CDR3 DNA reads TGTGCCAGCAGTTTACCCACCCCGGCGAGTGAGCAGTTCTTC.

This clone has more than one count but fewer than ten. V and J are TRBV19 and TRBJ1-5; TRBD1 is a possible D gene (5 bases). Germline V lookup: CDR1 LNHDA, CDR2 SQIVND (reference sequence). The CDR3 runs to 13 residues. The ends were cut back, 6 bases at V and 7 bases at J, with 13 bases in the middle. The CDR3 region has the DNA TGTGCCAGTAGACCCGGGGGTTTCCAGCCCCAGCATTTT. This gives the protein CASRPGGFQPQHF.

This clone was recorded once. V and J are TRBV10-3 and TRBJ2-4; D possibly corresponds to TRBD1 (5 bases). The CDR3 is 13 residues long. Germline V gene data show CDR1 as ENHRY and CDR2 as SYGVKD. With 4 bases removed from V and 8 bases from J, the gap between germline ends came to 12 bases. DNA for the CDR3: TGTGCCATCAGTGGGGGCAGGGATTACATTCAGTACTTC. As protein: CAISGGRDYIQYF.

Written as DNA, the CDR3 is TGTGCCAGTAGCCCCGGGTGGCGGAGCAATCAGCCCCAGCATTTT. Encoded protein: CASSPGWRSNQPQHF. The chain links TRBV19 to TRBJ1-5, with D unresolved. The germline V and J ends were trimmed by 6 bases and 1 base, with 13 bases remaining between them. Germline-derived CDR1 and CDR2 are LNHDA and SQIVND (reference sequence). There are 15 residues in the CDR3.